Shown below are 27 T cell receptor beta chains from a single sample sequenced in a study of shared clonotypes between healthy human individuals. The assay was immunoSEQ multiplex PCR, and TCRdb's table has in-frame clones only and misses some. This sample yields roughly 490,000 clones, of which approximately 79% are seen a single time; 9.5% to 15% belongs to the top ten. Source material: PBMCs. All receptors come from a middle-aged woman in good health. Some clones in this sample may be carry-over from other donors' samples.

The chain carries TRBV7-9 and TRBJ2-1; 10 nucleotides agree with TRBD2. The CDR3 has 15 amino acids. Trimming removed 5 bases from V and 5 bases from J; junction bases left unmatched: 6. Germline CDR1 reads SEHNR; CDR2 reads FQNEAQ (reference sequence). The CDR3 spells CASSPSGRANNEQFF. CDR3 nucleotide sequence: TGTGCCAGCAGCCCGAGCGGGAGGGCCAACAATGAGCAGTTCTTC.

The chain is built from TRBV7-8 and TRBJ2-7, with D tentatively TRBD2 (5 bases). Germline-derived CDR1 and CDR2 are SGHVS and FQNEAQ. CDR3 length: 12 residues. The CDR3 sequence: CATGWGSYEQYF. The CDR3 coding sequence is TGTGCTACGGGATGGGGAAGTTACGAGCAGTACTTC. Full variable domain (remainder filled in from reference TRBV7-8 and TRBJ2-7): GAGVSQSPRYKVAKRGQDVALRCDPISGHVSLFWYQQALGQGPEFLTYFQNEAQLDKSGLPSDRFFAERPEGSVSTLKIQRTQQEDSAVYLCATGWGSYEQYFGPGTRLTVT.

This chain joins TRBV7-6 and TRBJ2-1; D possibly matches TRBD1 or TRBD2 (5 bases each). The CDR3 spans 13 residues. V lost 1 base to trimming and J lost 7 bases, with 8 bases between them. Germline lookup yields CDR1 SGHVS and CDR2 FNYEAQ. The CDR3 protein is CASSLGDHNEQFF. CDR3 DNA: TGTGCCAGCAGCTTAGGGGACCATAATGAGCAGTTCTTC.

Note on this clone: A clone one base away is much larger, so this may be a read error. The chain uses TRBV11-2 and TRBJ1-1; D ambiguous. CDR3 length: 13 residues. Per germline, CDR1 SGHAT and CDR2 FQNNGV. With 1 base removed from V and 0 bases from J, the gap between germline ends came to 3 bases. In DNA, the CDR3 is TGTGCCAGCAGCTTAGTTGTGAACACTGAAGCTTTCTTT. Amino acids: CASSLVVNTEAFF.

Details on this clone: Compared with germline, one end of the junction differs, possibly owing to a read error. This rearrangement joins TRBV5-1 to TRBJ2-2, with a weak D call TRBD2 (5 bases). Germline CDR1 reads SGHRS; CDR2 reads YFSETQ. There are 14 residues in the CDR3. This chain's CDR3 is CASSLGRNAGELFF. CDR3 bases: TGCGCCAGCAGCTTGGGGAGGAACGCCGGGGAGCTGTTTTTT.

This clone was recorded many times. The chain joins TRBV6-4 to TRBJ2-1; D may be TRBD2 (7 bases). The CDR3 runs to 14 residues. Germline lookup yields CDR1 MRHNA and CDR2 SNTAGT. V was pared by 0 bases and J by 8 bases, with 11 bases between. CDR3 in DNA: TGTGCCAGCAGTGACTCGGAAGGGGGGGATGAGCAGTTCTTC. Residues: CASSDSEGGDEQFF.

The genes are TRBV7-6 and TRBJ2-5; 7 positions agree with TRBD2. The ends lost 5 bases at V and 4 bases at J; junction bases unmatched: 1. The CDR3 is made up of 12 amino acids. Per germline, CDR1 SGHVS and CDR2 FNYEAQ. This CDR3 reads CASSRTRETQYF. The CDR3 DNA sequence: TGTGCCAGCAGCCGGACTAGAGAGACCCAGTACTTC.

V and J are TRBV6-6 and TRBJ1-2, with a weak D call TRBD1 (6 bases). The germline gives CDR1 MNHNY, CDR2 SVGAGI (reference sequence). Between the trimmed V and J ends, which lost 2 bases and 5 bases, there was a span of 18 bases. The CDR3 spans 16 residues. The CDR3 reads CASSYPPDRRGYGYTF. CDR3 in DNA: TGTGCCAGCAGTTACCCACCCGACAGGCGAGGGTATGGCTACACCTTC.

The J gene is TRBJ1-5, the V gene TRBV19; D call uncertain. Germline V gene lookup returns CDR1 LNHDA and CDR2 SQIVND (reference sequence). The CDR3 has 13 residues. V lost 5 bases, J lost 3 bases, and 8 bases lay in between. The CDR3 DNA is TGTGCCAGTAGTTTCGGCTTCAATCAGCCCCAGCATTTT. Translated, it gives CASSFGFNQPQHF.

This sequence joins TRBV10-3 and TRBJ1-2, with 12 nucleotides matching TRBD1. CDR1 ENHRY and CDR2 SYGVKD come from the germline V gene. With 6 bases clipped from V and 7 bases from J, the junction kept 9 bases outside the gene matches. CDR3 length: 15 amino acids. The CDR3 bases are TGTGCCATCAGCAATCCGGGACAGGGGGCTAGTGGCTACACCTTC. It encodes CAISNPGQGASGYTF.

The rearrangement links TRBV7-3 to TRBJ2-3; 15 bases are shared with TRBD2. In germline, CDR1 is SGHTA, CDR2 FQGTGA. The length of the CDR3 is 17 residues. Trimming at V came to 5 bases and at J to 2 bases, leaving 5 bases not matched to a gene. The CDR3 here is CASSQGLAGGNTDTQYF. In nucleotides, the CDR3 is TGTGCCAGCAGCCAGGGACTAGCGGGGGGAAACACAGATACGCAGTATTTT. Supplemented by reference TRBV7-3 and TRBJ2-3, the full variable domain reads GAGVSQTPSNKVTEKGKYVELRCDPISGHTALYWYRQSLGQGPEFLIYFQGTGAADDSGLPNDRFFAVRPEGSVSTLKIQRTERGDSAVYLCASSQGLAGGNTDTQYFGPGTRLTVL.

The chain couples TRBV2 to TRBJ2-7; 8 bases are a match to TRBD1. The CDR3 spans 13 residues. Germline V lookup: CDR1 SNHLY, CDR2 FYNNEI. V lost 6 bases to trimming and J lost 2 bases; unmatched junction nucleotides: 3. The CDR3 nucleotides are TGTGCCAGCAGAGGGACAGGCACCTACGAGCAGTACTTC. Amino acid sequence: CASRGTGTYEQYF.

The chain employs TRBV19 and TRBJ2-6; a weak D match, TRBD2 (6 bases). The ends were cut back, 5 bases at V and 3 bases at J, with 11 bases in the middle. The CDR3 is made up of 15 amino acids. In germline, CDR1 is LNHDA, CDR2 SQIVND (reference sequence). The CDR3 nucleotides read TGTGCCAGTAGTCCTCGGAGGGATGGGGCCAACGTCCTGACTTTC. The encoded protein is CASSPRRDGANVLTF.

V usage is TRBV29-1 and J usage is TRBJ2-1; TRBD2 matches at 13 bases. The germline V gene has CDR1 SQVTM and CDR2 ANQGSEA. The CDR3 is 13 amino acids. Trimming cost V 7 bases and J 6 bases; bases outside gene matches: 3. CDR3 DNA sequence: TGCAGCGCGGGACTAGCGGGGTCCAATGAGCAGTTCTTC. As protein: CSAGLAGSNEQFF.

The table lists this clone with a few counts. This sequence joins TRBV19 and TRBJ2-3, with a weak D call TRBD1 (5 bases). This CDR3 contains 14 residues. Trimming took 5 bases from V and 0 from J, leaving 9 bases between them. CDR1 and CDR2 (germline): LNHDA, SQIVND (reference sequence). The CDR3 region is CASSQGKSTDTQYF. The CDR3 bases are TGTGCCAGTAGTCAGGGAAAAAGCACAGATACGCAGTATTTT.

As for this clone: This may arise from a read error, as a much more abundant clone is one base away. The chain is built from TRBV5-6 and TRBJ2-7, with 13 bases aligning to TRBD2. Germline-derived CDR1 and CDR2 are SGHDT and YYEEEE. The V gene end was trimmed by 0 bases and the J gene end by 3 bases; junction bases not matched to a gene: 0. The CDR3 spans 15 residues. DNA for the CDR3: TGTGCCAGCAGCTTGGGGACTAGCGGGAGCTACGAGCAGTACTTC. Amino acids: CASSLGTSGSYEQYF.

The CDR3 DNA reads TGTGCCAGCAGCGTAGGAGGGAGTGTGGAGACCCAGTACTTC. Translation: CASSVGGSVETQYF. The gene calls are TRBV9 and TRBJ2-5, with D perhaps matching TRBD2 (5 bases). Trimming cost V 0 bases and J 5 bases, with 11 bases left between them. CDR1 is SGDLS and CDR2 is YYNGEE in the germline V gene. The CDR3 totals 14 residues.

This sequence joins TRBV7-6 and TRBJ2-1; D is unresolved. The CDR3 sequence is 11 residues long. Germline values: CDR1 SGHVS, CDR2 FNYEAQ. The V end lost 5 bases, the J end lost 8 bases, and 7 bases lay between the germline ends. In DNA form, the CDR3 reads TGTGCCAGCAGCCTTTACCATGAGCAGTTCTTC. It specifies CASSLYHEQFF.

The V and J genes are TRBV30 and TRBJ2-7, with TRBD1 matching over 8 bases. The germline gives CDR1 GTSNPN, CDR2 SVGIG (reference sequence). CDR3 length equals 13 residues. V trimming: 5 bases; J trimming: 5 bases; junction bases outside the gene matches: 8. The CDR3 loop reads CAWGRTGLDEQYF. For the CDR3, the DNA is TGTGCCTGGGGACGGACAGGGCTAGACGAGCAGTACTTC.

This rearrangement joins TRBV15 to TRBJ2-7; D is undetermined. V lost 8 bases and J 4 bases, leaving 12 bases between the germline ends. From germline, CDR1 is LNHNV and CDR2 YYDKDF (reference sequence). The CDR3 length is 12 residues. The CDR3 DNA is TGTGCCACCTGGTCGGACGGGTACGAGCAGTACTTC. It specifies CATWSDGYEQYF.

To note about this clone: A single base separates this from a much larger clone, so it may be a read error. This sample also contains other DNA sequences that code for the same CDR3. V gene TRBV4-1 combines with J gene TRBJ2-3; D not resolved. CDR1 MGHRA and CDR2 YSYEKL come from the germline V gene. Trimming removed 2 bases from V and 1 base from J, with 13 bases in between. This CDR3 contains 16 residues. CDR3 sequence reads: CASSQSPLRGTDTQYF. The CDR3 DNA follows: TGCGCCAGCAGCCAATCTCCATTGAGAGGCACAGATACGCAGTATTTT.

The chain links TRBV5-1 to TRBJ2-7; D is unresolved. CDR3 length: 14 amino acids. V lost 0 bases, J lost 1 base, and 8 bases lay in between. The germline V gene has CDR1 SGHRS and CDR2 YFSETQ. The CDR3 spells CASSLVYNSYEQYF. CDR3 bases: TGCGCCAGCAGCTTGGTATACAATTCCTACGAGCAGTACTTC.

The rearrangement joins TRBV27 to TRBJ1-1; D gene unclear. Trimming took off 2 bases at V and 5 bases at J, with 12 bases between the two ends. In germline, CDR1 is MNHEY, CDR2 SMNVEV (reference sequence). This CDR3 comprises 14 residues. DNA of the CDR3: TGTGCCAGCAGTTTAGTAAGGCCCGGGACTGAAGCTTTCTTT. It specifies CASSLVRPGTEAFF.

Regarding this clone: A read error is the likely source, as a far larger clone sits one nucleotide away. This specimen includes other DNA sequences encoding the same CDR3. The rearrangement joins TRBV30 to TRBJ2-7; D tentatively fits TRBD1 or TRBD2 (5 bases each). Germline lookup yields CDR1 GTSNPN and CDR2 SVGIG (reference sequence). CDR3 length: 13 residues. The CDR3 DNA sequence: TGCGCCTGGAGTGTACTGGGGGACTACGAGCAGTACTTC. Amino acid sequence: CAWSVLGDYEQYF. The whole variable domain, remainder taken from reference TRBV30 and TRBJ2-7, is SQTIHQWPATLVQPVGSPLSLECTVEGTSNPNLYWYRQAAGRGLQLLFYSVGIGQISSEVPQNLSASRPQDRQFILSSKKLLLSDSGFYLCAWSVLGDYEQYFGPGTRLTVT.

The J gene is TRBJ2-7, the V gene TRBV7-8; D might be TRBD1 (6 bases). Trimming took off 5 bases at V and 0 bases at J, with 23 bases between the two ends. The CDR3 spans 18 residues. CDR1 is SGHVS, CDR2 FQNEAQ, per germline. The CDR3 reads CASSQSIPGQSTSYEQYF. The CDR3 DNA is TGTGCCAGCAGCCAGAGTATCCCCGGACAGTCCACCTCCTACGAGCAGTACTTC. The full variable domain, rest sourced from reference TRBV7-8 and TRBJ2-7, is GAGVSQSPRYKVAKRGQDVALRCDPISGHVSLFWYQQALGQGPEFLTYFQNEAQLDKSGLPSDRFFAERPEGSVSTLKIQRTQQEDSAVYLCASSQSIPGQSTSYEQYFGPGTRLTVT.

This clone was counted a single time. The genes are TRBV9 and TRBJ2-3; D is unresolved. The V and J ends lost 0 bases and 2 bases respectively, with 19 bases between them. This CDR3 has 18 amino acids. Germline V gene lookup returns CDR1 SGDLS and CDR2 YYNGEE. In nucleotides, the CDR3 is TGTGCCAGCAGCGTAGCTCACGGCCTCACCCTTTACACAGATACGCAGTATTTT. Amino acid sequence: CASSVAHGLTLYTDTQYF.

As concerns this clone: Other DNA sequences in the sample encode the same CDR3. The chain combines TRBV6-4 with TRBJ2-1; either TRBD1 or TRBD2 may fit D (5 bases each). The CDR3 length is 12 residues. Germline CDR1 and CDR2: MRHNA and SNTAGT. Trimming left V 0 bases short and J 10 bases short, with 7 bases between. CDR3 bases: TGTGCCAGCAGTGACTCTGAGGGGGAGCAGTTCTTC. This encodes CASSDSEGEQFF.